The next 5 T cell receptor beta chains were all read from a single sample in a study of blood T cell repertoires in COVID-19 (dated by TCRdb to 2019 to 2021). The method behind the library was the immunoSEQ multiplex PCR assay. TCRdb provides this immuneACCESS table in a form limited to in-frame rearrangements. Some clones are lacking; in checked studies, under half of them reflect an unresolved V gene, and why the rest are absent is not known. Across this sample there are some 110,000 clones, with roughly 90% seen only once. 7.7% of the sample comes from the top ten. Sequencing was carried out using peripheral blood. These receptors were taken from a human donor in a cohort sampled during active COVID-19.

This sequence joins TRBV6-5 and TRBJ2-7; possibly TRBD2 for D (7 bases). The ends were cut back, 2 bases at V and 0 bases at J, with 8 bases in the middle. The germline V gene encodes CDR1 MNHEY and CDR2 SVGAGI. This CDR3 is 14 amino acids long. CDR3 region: CASSYRGGSYEQYF. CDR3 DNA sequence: TGTGCCAGCAGTTACAGGGGGGGCTCCTACGAGCAGTACTTC.

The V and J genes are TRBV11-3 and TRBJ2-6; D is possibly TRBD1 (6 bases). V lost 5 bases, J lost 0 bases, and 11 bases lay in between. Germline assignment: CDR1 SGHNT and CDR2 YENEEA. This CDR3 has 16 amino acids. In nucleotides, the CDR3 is TGTGCCAGCAGCGCCGGGACAAACTCTGGGGCCAACGTCCTGACTTTC. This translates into CASSAGTNSGANVLTF.

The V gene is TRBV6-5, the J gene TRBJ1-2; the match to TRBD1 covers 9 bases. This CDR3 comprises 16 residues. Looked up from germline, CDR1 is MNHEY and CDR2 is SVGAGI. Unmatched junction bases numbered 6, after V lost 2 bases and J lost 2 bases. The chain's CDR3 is CASSYLFTGGNYGYTF. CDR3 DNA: TGTGCCAGCAGTTACCTTTTTACAGGGGGCAACTATGGCTACACCTTC.

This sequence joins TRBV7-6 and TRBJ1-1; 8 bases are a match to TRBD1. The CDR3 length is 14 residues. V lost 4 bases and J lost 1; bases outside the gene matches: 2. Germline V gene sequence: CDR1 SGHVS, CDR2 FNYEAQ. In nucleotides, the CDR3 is TGTGCCAGCAGCTCCGGGACAGGGAACACTGAAGCTTTCTTT. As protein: CASSSGTGNTEAFF.

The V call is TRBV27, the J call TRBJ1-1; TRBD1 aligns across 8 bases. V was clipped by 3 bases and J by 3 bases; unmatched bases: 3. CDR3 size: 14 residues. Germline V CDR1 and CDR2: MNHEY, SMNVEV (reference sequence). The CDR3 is CASSLGRGHTEAFF. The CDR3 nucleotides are TGTGCCAGCAGTTTGGGCAGGGGGCACACTGAAGCTTTCTTT.